This TCR beta chain was recovered during a study of blood T cell repertoires in COVID-19. Looking at the study overall: Some COVID-19 samples were acute and others convalescent; all came from the United States, Italy and Spain. The cDNA or gDNA used as material had been derived from T cells, B-cell-depleted T cells, or PBMCs.

Profiling relied on immunoSEQ multiplex PCR, and the TCRdb table lists in-frame clones only, not all of them. The profile shows approximately 110,000 clones, around three quarters of them singletons. The CDR3 runs 13 residues. Germline values: CDR1 LNHDA, CDR2 SQIVND (reference sequence). The germline V and J ends were trimmed by 3 bases and 10 bases, with 12 bases remaining between them. The source is a human donor in a cohort sampled during active or convalescent COVID-19. Material: peripheral blood. The V gene is TRBV19, the J gene TRBJ1-4; D perhaps matches TRBD1 (5 bases). The CDR3, as DNA: TGTGCCAGTAGTATGACGGACACGGCAAAACTGTTTTTT. Residues: CASSMTDTAKLFF.